The following is a T cell receptor beta chain sequence with its context. Antigen: not known. The CDR3 length is 14 residues. Per germline, CDR1 ENHRY and CDR2 SYGVKD. The junction had 4 bases not matched to a gene; V was cut back by 6 bases and J by 3 bases. This sample was included in a study of OX40 agonist ivuxolimab in advanced cancers. Study outcomes and limitations: Clonal expansion from baseline to week 6 occurred in both CD4+ and CD8+ T cells.

Sequencing was performed with immunoSEQ multiplex PCR; in TCRdb, only in-frame clones are kept and a portion is missing. The data show 50,000 to 65,000 clones, approximately 90% seen once. This sequence originates from an adult with an advanced solid tumor such as melanoma, head and neck, liver or kidney cancer. Sequencing was performed on CD4+ or CD8+ T cells sorted from blood, taken in a trial of the OX40 agonist ivuxolimab. V usage is TRBV10-3 and J usage is TRBJ2-3; 9 nucleotides agree with TRBD2. The CDR3 region has the DNA TGTGCCATCAGGGAAAGCGGGAGGACAGATACGCAGTATTTT. Protein: CAIRESGRTDTQYF.